These 13 T cell receptor beta chains share one sample of origin, sequenced in a study of blood T cells in healthy people across ages. Together with a sample-barcoded 5' primer, a J-beta primer mix was included in a second PCR lasting about 6 to 11 cycles. Via MiXCR, TCRdb re-called the 5' RACE reads, giving one row per CDR3 protein. The sample lists some 730,000 distinct CDR3 sequences; 22% were seen once. Sequences were obtained from blood. The receptors were sampled from an older man in good health.

This clonotype turned up a few times. This chain joins TRBV4-2 and TRBJ2-3; 11 nucleotides match TRBD2. The CDR3 is 16 amino acids. Germline V gives CDR1 LGHNA, CDR2 YNFKEQ. The J segment lost 5 bases and the V segment lost 1 base, leaving 5 bases of the junction unmatched. CDR3 sequence reads: CASSQGLAGRGDTQYF. The CDR3 nucleotides are TGTGCCAGCAGCCAAGGACTAGCGGGGCGGGGAGATACGCAGTATTTT.

This chain uses TRBV14 with TRBJ1-6; D is ambiguous. V was shortened by 10 bases and J by 12 bases, with 16 bases between the two germline ends. This CDR3 contains 12 residues. Looked up from germline, CDR1 is SGHDN and CDR2 is FVKESK. The CDR3 here is CATGSGPLPLHF. The CDR3, as DNA: TGTGCCACCGGGTCAGGACCCCTACCCCTCCACTTT.

This clonotype was counted only a few times. This sequence joins TRBV5-1 and TRBJ2-7; perhaps TRBD1 as D (6 bases). Germline CDR1 is SGHRS and CDR2 is YFSETQ. CDR3 size: 14 residues. The V end was cut by 0 bases, the J end by 3 bases, with 10 bases between. Written as DNA, the CDR3 is TGCGCCAGCAGCTTGGTAGCAGGGGACTACGAGCAGTACTTC. Amino acids: CASSLVAGDYEQYF.

J is TRBJ2-1 and V is TRBV4-3, with D possibly matching TRBD2 (5 bases). Trimming shortened V by 1 base and J by 4 bases, and 11 bases separated the two germline ends. Per germline, CDR1 LGHNA and CDR2 YSLEER. The CDR3 covers 15 residues. CDR3 region: CASSQVLRAYNEQFF. CDR3 DNA: TGCGCCAGCAGCCAAGTTTTGCGGGCGTACAATGAGCAGTTCTTC.

This clonotype appeared a few times. The rearrangement joins TRBV2 to TRBJ2-7; D perhaps matches TRBD1 (6 bases). The CDR3 consists of 12 residues. Trimming cost V 6 bases and J 6 bases, with 12 bases left between them. Germline values: CDR1 SNHLY, CDR2 FYNNEI. The CDR3 sequence: CASSGTGSEQYV. The CDR3 DNA sequence: TGTGCCAGCAGCGGAACAGGGTCCGAGCAGTACGTC.

The table lists this clonotype with a few counts. This chain joins TRBV9 and TRBJ2-1, with 8 bases aligning to TRBD1. V was clipped by 3 bases and J by 3 bases; unmatched bases: 5. This CDR3 comprises 15 residues. CDR1 and CDR2 from the germline V gene are SGDLS and YYNGEE. In DNA, the CDR3 is TGTGCCAGCAGCGCCCGACAGGGGATCTACAATGAGCAGTTCTTC. Amino acids: CASSARQGIYNEQFF.

The table lists this clonotype with a few counts. V is TRBV6-5 and J is TRBJ1-4, with TRBD1 matching 9 bases. From germline, CDR1 is MNHEY and CDR2 SVGAGI. CDR3 length: 13 amino acids. V gave up 8 bases and J gave up 8 bases; unmatched junction bases: 6. The CDR3 DNA sequence: TGTGCCAGCCGGACAGGGGTTAAAGAAAAACTGTTTTTT. The encoded protein is CASRTGVKEKLFF.

Points on this clonotype: The CDR3 does not close with the conserved phenylalanine or tryptophan, likely indicating a read error. The chain links TRBV20-1 to TRBJ2-4; D gene uncertain. The germline CDR1 and CDR2 sequences are DFQATT and SNEGSKA (reference sequence). Trimming stripped 3 bases from V and 0 bases from J, with 6 bases between. The CDR3 extends over 13 amino acids. CDR3 region: CSASPPAKNIQYL. Written as DNA, the CDR3 is TGCAGTGCTAGTCCCCCAGCCAAAAACATTCAGTACCTC.

The V call is TRBV6-5, the J call TRBJ1-1, with 9 bases lining up with TRBD1. The ends lost 7 bases at V and 4 bases at J; junction bases unmatched: 10. This CDR3 is built from 15 residues. Germline V gene data show CDR1 as MNHEY and CDR2 as SVGAGI. Here the CDR3 reads CASNVQGARRTEAFF. Written as DNA, the CDR3 is TGTGCCAGCAATGTACAGGGGGCGCGTCGCACTGAAGCTTTCTTT.

In its sample, this clonotype was seen once. The J gene is TRBJ2-5, the V gene TRBV2; D call uncertain. Matching the DNA end better, TRBJ2-7 makes the J call doubtful. The CDR3 runs 12 residues. Germline CDR1 is SNHLY and CDR2 is FYNNEI. CDR3 nucleotides: TGTGCCTCCCAGGCTGTCGACTACGAGCAGTACTTC. Residues: CASQAVDYEQYF.

The chain couples TRBV15 to TRBJ2-3; unclear D gene. Trimming took 0 bases from V and 2 from J, leaving 6 bases between them. The CDR3 loop spans 14 amino acids. Per germline, CDR1 LNHNV and CDR2 YYDKDF (reference sequence). In DNA, the CDR3 is TGTGCCACCAGCAGAGATCTTTCCACAGATACGCAGTATTTT. Translating gives CATSRDLSTDTQYF.

The chain has TRBV25-1 and TRBJ1-5; the match to TRBD1 covers 12 bases. With V trimmed by 4 bases and J by 7 bases, 5 bases remained unmatched. The CDR3 consists of 15 residues. Germline values: CDR1 MGHDK, CDR2 SYGVNS. CDR3 loop: CASSGGQGAPQPQHF. In DNA, the CDR3 is TGTGCCAGCAGTGGGGGACAGGGGGCACCCCAGCCCCAGCATTTT.

The gene calls are TRBV29-1 and TRBJ2-3; D perhaps matches TRBD2 (5 bases). Deletions cut 6 bases from V and 0 bases from J, with 13 bases between. The CDR3 is 14 residues long. Germline V lookup: CDR1 SQVTM, CDR2 ANQGSEA. The CDR3: CSVDGWTSTDTQYF. Here the CDR3 DNA reads TGCAGCGTGGACGGTTGGACTAGCACAGATACGCAGTATTTT.